The 10 T cell receptor beta chains in this list originate from one sample, sequenced in a study of shared T cell receptors in the human thymus. TCRdb's copy holds only in-frame clones and misses some; the assay was immunoSEQ multiplex PCR. The table records 500,000 to 550,000 clones, more than 75% of them present only once. The sample was also reused in another study, on human thymus T cells.

The specimen was thymocytes. The receptor source for this set is a boy younger than two with a congenital heart defect.

The chain carries TRBV18 and TRBJ2-7, with TRBD1 matching over 10 bases. CDR3 length: 13 amino acids. Germline CDR1 reads KGHSH; CDR2 reads LQKENI. With 5 bases clipped from V and 6 bases from J, the junction kept 4 bases outside the gene matches. The DNA for the CDR3 is TGTGCCAGCTCAGGGACAGGGGTCGCCGAGCAGTACTTC. Its protein is CASSGTGVAEQYF.

The genes are TRBV27 and TRBJ2-1; 9 bases fit TRBD2. CDR1 is MNHEY, CDR2 SMNVEV, per germline (reference sequence). The CDR3 is 15 residues long. J lost 3 bases, V lost 6 bases, and 6 bases had no gene match. CDR3 region: CASRVAGVNYNEQFF. In DNA, the CDR3 is TGTGCCAGCAGAGTAGCGGGAGTCAACTACAATGAGCAGTTCTTC.

The chain has TRBV5-6 and TRBJ1-5; TRBD1 agrees at 7 bases. The length of the CDR3 is 14 residues. Trimming took 0 bases from V and 6 from J; bases not matched to a gene: 3. CDR1 is SGHDT and CDR2 is YYEEEE in the germline V gene. The CDR3 DNA reads TGTGCCAGCAGCTTGGTAGGGGACAGTCAGCCCCAGCATTTT. Translation: CASSLVGDSQPQHF.

This chain links TRBV27 with TRBJ2-2; 13 nucleotides agree with TRBD2. This CDR3 spans 17 amino acids. The V segment lost 6 bases and the J segment 2 bases; nucleotides outside the gene matches: 6. Per germline, CDR1 MNHEY and CDR2 SMNVEV (reference sequence). CDR3 amino acids: CASSGLAGEGNTGELFF. The CDR3 bases are TGTGCCAGCAGCGGACTAGCGGGAGAGGGAAACACCGGGGAGCTGTTTTTT.

The CDR3 loop reads CASSPSLPEFANQPQHF. The CDR3 bases are TGTGCCAGCAGTCCTTCCCTTCCTGAGTTTGCCAATCAGCCCCAGCATTTT. The V and J genes are TRBV27 and TRBJ1-5; D gene uncertain. Trimming cost V 5 bases and J 3 bases, with 20 bases left between them. There are 17 residues in the CDR3. CDR1 and CDR2 (germline): MNHEY, SMNVEV (reference sequence).

The rearrangement links TRBV30 to TRBJ2-6; possibly TRBD2 for D (6 bases). Germline CDR1 reads GTSNPN; CDR2 reads SVGIG (reference sequence). CDR3 size: 16 residues. The V end lost 4 bases, the J end lost 2 bases, and 15 bases lay between the germline ends. CDR3 coding DNA: TGTGCCTGGACAGCATACGGGGGAGCTGGGGCCAACGTCCTGACTTTC. It specifies CAWTAYGGAGANVLTF.

The chain uses TRBV14 and TRBJ2-7, with D maybe TRBD1 (6 bases). The V gene's germline CDR1 is SGHDN and CDR2 FVKESK. The CDR3 is made up of 15 amino acids. With 4 bases removed from V and 3 bases from J, the gap between germline ends came to 16 bases. CDR3 sequence: CASSRHRARGYEQYF. The CDR3 DNA is TGTGCCAGCAGCCGCCACAGGGCGAGGGGCTACGAGCAGTACTTC.

The V gene is TRBV5-6, the J gene TRBJ1-2; 9 nucleotides match TRBD1. With V trimmed by 3 bases and J by 3 bases, 6 bases remained unmatched. The CDR3 covers 15 residues. From germline, CDR1 is SGHDT and CDR2 YYEEEE. This CDR3 is CASSSTGGCYYGYTF. The CDR3 DNA reads as TGTGCCAGCAGCTCCACAGGGGGCTGCTACTATGGCTACACCTTC.

The rearrangement uses TRBV5-6 and TRBJ1-1; D not resolved. The CDR3 extends over 13 amino acids. In germline, CDR1 is SGHDT, CDR2 YYEEEE. The V and J ends lost 3 bases and 1 base respectively, with 7 bases between them. CDR3 sequence reads: CASSSKRNTEAFF. The CDR3 nucleotides read TGTGCCAGCAGCTCAAAGAGGAACACTGAAGCTTTCTTT.

V is TRBV7-9 and J is TRBJ1-3; 9 bases agree with TRBD1. CDR1 is SEHNR and CDR2 is FQNEAQ in the germline V gene (reference sequence). The V and J ends lost 1 base and 2 bases, in that order; junction bases with no gene match: 3. The CDR3 consists of 16 residues. CDR3 sequence (DNA): TGTGCCAGCAGCTTAGACGGGACAGGGACTGGAAACACCATATATTTT. Translating gives CASSLDGTGTGNTIYF.